Presented here are 9 T cell receptor beta chains from one specimen sequenced in a study of cytomegalovirus exposure and HLA in healthy donors. This PCR relied on a set of 60 Vbeta primers and 13 Jbeta primers. This table comes from immunoSEQ multiplex PCR, and its TCRdb copy is limited to in-frame clones, with some not included. This table has 75,000 to 90,000 clones, approximately 79% appearing once. The sample comprised PBMCs. These receptors all come from a woman in her 40s in good health and CMV-seropositive.

The chain recombines TRBV13 with TRBJ1-2; 12 bases map to TRBD1. This CDR3 region has 15 residues. Trimming at V came to 1 base and at J to 6 bases, leaving 3 bases not matched to a gene. Germline-derived CDR1 and CDR2 are PRHDT and FYEKMQ (reference sequence). CDR3 in DNA: TGTGCCAGCAGCTTAGAGGGACAGGGGGCCCATGGCTACACCTTC. This sequence encodes CASSLEGQGAHGYTF.

The V gene is TRBV7-9, the J gene TRBJ2-5, with D possibly being TRBD1 (5 bases). CDR1 and CDR2 from the germline V gene are SEHNR and FQNEAQ (reference sequence). The germline V and J ends were trimmed by 0 bases and 5 bases, with 13 bases remaining between them. The CDR3 is made up of 15 amino acids. The CDR3 nucleotides are TGTGCCAGCAGCTTAGCGGGGCAGGTTGGGGAGACCCAGTACTTC. Translated: CASSLAGQVGETQYF.

The rearrangement uses TRBV19 and TRBJ2-1; 9 bases agree with TRBD2. CDR3 length: 16 residues. CDR1 and CDR2 (germline): LNHDA, SQIVND (reference sequence). V gave up 2 bases and J gave up 9 bases; unmatched junction bases: 11. The CDR3 spells CASSILAAGGSREQFF. The CDR3 nucleotides are TGTGCCAGTAGTATACTTGCGGCGGGAGGGTCGCGTGAGCAGTTCTTC. The whole variable domain, filled in from reference TRBV19 and TRBJ2-1, reads DGGITQSPKYLFRKEGQNVTLSCEQNLNHDAMYWYRQDPGQGLRLIYYSQIVNDFQKGDIAEGYSVSREKKESFPLTVTSAQKNPTAFYLCASSILAAGGSREQFFGPGTRLTVL.

This chain links TRBV11-2 with TRBJ2-7; TRBD2 matches at 10 bases. After removal of 1 base from V and 5 bases from J, the junction contained 8 bases not matched to a gene. CDR1 and CDR2 from the germline V gene are SGHAT and FQNNGV. This CDR3 spans 16 amino acids. CDR3 coding DNA: TGTGCCAGCAGCTTAGTCCCGGGACTAGCGTTCGACGAGCAGTACTTC. This translates into CASSLVPGLAFDEQYF.

The rearrangement joins TRBV28 to TRBJ1-5; D gene ambiguous. Germline lookup yields CDR1 MDHEN and CDR2 SYDVKM. Trimming pared 10 bases from V and 4 bases from J, leaving 17 bases between. The CDR3 runs to 14 residues. The CDR3 protein is CAIQLGRRNQPQHF. CDR3 nucleotides: TGTGCCATACAACTCGGGAGAAGAAATCAGCCCCAGCATTTT.

V is TRBV29-1 and J is TRBJ1-3; D unclear. The ends were cut back, 4 bases at V and 0 bases at J, with 10 bases in the middle. The CDR3 is 14 amino acids. Germline CDR1 SQVTM, CDR2 ANQGSEA. In DNA, the CDR3 is TGCAGCGTTGTCCGGGATCCCTCTGGAAACACCATATATTTT. It codes for CSVVRDPSGNTIYF.

The chain has TRBV9 and TRBJ2-6; perhaps TRBD1 as D (6 bases). Trimming shortened V by 3 bases and J by 5 bases, and 12 bases separated the two germline ends. Germline CDR1 and CDR2: SGDLS and YYNGEE. There are 15 residues in the CDR3. The CDR3 spells CASSEDSHRANVLTF. DNA of the CDR3: TGTGCCAGCAGCGAGGACAGCCACAGGGCCAACGTCCTGACTTTC. Drawing the rest from reference TRBV9 and TRBJ2-6, the complete variable domain is DSGVTQTPKHLITATGQRVTLRCSPRSGDLSVYWYQQSLDQGLQFLIQYYNGEERAKGNILERFSAQQFPDLHSELNLSSLELGDSALYFCASSEDSHRANVLTFGAGSRLTVL.

This clone was observed once. CDR3 coding DNA: TGTGCCAGCAGCCAGGCTAGACTAGCGGAACATGGCACAGATACGCAGTATTTT. This encodes CASSQARLAEHGTDTQYF. V gene TRBV4-2 combines with J gene TRBJ2-3; 9 nucleotides match TRBD2. V was pared by 3 bases and J by 1 base, with 11 bases of the junction left unmatched. Germline V gene lookup returns CDR1 LGHNA and CDR2 YNFKEQ. This CDR3 has 18 residues.

The chain links TRBV6-5 to TRBJ1-2; no reliable D call. The CDR3 is made up of 15 amino acids. The germline V and J ends were trimmed by 5 bases and 7 bases, with 20 bases remaining between them. Germline V gene sequence: CDR1 MNHEY, CDR2 SVGAGI. CDR3 sequence: CASSPDGLTVSGYTF. CDR3 DNA sequence: TGTGCCAGCAGTCCAGACGGGTTAACGGTTAGTGGCTACACCTTC.